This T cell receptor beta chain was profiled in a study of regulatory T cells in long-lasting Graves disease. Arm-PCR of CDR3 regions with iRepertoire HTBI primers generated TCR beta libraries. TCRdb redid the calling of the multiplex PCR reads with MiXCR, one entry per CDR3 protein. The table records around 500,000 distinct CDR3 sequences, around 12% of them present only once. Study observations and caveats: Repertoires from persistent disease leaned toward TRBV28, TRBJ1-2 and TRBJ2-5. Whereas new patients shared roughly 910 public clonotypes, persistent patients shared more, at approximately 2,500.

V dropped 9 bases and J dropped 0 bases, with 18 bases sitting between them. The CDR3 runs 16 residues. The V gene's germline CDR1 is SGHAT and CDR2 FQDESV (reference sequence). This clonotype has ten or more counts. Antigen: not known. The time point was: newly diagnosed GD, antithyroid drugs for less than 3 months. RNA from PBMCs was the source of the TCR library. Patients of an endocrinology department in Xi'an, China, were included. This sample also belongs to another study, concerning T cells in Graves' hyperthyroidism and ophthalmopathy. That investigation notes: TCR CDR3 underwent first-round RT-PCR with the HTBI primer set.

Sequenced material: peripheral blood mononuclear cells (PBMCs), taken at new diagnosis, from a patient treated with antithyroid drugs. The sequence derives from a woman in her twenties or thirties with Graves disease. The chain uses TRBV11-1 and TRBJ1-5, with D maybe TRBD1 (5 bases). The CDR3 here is CASTPGREYSNQPQHF. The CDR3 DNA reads TGTGCCAGTACCCCAGGGAGAGAATATAGCAATCAGCCCCAGCATTTT.